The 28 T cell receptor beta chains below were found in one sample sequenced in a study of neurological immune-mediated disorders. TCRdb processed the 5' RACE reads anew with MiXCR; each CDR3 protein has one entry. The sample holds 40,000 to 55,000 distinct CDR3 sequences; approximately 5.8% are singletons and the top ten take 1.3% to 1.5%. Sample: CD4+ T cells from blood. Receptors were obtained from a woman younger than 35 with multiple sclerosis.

Here the CDR3 reads CASSLGLQAFSYNEQFF. In DNA, the CDR3 is TGTGCCAGCAGCTTGGGGTTACAGGCCTTCTCCTACAATGAGCAGTTCTTC. The genes are TRBV5-8 and TRBJ2-1, with D possibly matching TRBD1 (5 bases). Trimming removed 0 bases from V and 0 bases from J, with 13 bases in between. This CDR3 contains 17 residues. Per germline, CDR1 SGHTS and CDR2 YDEGEE.

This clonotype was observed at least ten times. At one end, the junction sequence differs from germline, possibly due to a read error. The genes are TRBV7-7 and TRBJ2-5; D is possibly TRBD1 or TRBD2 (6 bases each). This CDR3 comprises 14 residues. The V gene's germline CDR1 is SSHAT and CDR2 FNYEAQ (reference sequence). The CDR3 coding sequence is TGTGCTAGCAGCCCTAGGGGGGTTTCCGAGACCCAGTACTTC. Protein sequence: CASSPRGVSETQYF.

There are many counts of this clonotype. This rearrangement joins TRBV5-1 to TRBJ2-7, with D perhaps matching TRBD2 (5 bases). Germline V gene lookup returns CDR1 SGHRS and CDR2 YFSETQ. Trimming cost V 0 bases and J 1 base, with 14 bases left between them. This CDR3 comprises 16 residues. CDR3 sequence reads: CASSLGLADQSYEQYF. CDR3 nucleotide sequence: TGCGCCAGCAGCTTGGGTCTAGCCGATCAATCCTACGAGCAGTACTTC.

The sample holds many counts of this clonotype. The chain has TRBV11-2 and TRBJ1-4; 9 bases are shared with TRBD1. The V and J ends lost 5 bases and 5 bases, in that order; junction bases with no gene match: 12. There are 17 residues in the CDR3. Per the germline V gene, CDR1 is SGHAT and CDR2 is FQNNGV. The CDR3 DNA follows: TGTGCCAGCAGCCCCGGCCCGGACAGGGGCCGGAATGAAAAACTGTTTTTT. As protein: CASSPGPDRGRNEKLFF.

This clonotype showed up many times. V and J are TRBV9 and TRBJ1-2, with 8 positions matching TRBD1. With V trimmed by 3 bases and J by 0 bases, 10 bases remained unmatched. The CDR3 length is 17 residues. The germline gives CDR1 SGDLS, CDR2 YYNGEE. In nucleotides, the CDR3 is TGTGCCAGCAGCGCCCGGGACAGGTCCTCAGCTAACTATGGCTACACCTTC. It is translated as CASSARDRSSANYGYTF. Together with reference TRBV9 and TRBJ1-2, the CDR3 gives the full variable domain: DSGVTQTPKHLITATGQRVTLRCSPRSGDLSVYWYQQSLDQGLQFLIQYYNGEERAKGNILERFSAQQFPDLHSELNLSSLELGDSALYFCASSARDRSSANYGYTFGSGTRLTVV.

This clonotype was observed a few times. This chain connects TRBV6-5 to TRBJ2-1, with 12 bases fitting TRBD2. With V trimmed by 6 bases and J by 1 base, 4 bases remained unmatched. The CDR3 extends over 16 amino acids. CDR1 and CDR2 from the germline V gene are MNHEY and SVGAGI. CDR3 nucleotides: TGTGCCAGCAGCCGGACTAGCGGGAAGTCCTACAATGAGCAGTTCTTC. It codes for CASSRTSGKSYNEQFF.

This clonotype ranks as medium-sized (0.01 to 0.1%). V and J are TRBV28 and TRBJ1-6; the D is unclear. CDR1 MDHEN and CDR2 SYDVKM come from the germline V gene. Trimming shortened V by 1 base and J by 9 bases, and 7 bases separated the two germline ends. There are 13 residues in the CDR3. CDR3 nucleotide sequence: TGTGCCAGCAGTTTATCAGTTTTTTCACCCCTCCACTTT. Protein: CASSLSVFSPLHF. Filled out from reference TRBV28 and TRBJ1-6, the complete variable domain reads DVKVTQSSRYLVKRTGEKVFLECVQDMDHENMFWYRQDPGLGLRLIYFSYDVKMKEKGDIPEGYSVSREKKERFSLILESASTNQTSMYLCASSLSVFSPLHFGNGTRLTVT.

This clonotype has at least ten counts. This chain's CDR3 is CASLGVGPPVGTEAFF. The CDR3 DNA reads TGTGCCAGCTTGGGAGTTGGACCCCCCGTCGGCACTGAAGCTTTCTTT. This chain joins TRBV28 and TRBJ1-1; no reliable D call. Looked up from germline, CDR1 is MDHEN and CDR2 is SYDVKM. Trimming removed 8 bases from V and 4 bases from J, with 23 bases in between. The CDR3 is 16 residues long.

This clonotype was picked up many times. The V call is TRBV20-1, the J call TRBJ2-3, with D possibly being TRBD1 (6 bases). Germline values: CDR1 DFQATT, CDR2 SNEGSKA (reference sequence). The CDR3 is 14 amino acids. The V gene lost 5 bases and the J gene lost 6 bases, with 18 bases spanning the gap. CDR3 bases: TGCAGTGCTCGGTGGGGCAGGGGAAAGGATACGCAGTATTTT. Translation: CSARWGRGKDTQYF.

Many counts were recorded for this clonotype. The CDR3 DNA sequence: TGCAGTGCTTGGACGACAGGGGCGGCGATCAATGAGCAGTTCTTC. Translating it yields CSAWTTGAAINEQFF. V is TRBV20-1 and J is TRBJ2-1, with 8 bases fitting TRBD1. Per germline, CDR1 DFQATT and CDR2 SNEGSKA (reference sequence). The length of the CDR3 is 15 residues. Trimming took 5 bases from V and 6 from J; bases not matched to a gene: 12.

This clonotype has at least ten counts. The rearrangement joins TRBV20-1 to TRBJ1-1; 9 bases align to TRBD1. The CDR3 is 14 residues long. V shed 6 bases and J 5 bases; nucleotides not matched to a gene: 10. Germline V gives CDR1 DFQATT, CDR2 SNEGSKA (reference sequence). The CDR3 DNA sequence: TGCAGTGCGAGGAAGACAGGGGGAATGACTGAAGCTTTCTTT. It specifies CSARKTGGMTEAFF.

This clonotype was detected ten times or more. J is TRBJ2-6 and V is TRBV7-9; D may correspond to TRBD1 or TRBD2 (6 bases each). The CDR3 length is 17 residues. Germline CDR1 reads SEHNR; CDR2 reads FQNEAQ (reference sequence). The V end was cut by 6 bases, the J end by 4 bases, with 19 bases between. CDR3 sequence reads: CASSRRRGLTGANVLTF. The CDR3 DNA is TGTGCCAGCAGTCGTAGACGGGGGCTGACGGGGGCCAACGTCCTGACTTTC.

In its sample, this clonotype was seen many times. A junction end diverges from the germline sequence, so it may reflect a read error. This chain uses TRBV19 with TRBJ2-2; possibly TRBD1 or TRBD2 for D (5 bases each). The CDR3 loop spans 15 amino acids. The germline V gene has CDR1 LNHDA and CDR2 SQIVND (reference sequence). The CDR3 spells CASMVGRTNTGEPFF. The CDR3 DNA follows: TGTGCCAGTATGGTGGGGCGGACGAACACCGGGGAGCCGTTTTTT.

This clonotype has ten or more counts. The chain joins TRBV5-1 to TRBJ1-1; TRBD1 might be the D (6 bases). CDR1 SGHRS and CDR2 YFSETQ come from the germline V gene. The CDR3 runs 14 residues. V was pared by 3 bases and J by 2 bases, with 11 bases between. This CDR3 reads CASSSGHSNTEAFF. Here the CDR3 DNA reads TGCGCCAGCAGCTCGGGACACTCTAACACTGAAGCTTTCTTT.

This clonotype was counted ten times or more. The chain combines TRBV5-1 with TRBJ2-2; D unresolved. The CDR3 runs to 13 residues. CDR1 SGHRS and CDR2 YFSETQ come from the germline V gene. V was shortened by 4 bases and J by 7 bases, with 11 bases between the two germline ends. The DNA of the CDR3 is TGCGCCAGCAGCCGAACAACTGACGGGGAGCTGTTTTTT. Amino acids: CASSRTTDGELFF. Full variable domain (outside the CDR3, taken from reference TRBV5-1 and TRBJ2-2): KAGVTQTPRYLIKTRGQQVTLSCSPISGHRSVSWYQQTPGQGLQFLFEYFSETQRNKGNFPGRFSGRQFSNSRSEMNVSTLELGDSALYLCASSRTTDGELFFGEGSRLTVL.

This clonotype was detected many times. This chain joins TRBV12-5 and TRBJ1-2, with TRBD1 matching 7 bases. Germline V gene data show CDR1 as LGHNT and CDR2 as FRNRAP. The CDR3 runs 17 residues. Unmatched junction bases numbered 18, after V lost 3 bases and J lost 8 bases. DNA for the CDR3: TGTGCTAGTGGTTTCCCCGGGACAGAAGGCTACCTTAGGGGCTACACCTTC. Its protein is CASGFPGTEGYLRGYTF.

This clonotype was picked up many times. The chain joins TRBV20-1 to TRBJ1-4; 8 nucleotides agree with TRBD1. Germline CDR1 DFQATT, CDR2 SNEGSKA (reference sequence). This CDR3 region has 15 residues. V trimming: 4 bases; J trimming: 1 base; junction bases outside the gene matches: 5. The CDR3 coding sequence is TGCAGTGCTATTATCAGGGGGCTAACTAATGAAAAACTGTTTTTT. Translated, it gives CSAIIRGLTNEKLFF.

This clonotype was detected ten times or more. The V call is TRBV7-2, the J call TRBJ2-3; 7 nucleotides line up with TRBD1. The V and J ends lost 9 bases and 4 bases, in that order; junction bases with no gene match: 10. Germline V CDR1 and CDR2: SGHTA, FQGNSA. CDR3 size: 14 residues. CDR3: CASRKDRAPDTQYF. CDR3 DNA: TGTGCCAGTCGGAAAGACAGGGCCCCAGATACGCAGTATTTT.

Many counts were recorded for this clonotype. The CDR3: CSASRSGGYTF. The CDR3 nucleotides are TGCAGTGCTAGCAGGAGCGGAGGCTACACCTTC. The chain combines TRBV20-1 with TRBJ1-2; D call uncertain. Germline V gene data show CDR1 as DFQATT and CDR2 as SNEGSKA (reference sequence). V lost 3 bases, J lost 8 bases, and 10 bases lay in between. The CDR3 is made up of 11 amino acids.

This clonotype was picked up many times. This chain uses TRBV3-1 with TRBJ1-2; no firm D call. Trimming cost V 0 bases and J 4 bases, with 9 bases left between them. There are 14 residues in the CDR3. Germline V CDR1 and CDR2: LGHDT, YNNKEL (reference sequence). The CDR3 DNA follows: TGTGCCAGCAGCCAAGATCTCGGCTCCTATGGCTACACCTTC. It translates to CASSQDLGSYGYTF.

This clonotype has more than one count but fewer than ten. CDR3 bases: TGCAGTGCTAGGCTGACTAGCGGCACAGATACGCAGTATTTT. This gives the protein CSARLTSGTDTQYF. The gene calls are TRBV20-1 and TRBJ2-3, with 8 bases lining up with TRBD2. The CDR3 consists of 14 residues. CDR1 is DFQATT, CDR2 SNEGSKA, per germline (reference sequence). The junction had 3 bases not matched to a gene; V was cut back by 3 bases and J by 1 base.

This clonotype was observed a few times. The CDR3 loop is CASSLAENTEAFF. The CDR3, as DNA: TGTGCCAGCAGTTTGGCGGAGAACACTGAAGCTTTCTTT. The gene calls are TRBV27 and TRBJ1-1; no firm D call. This CDR3 region has 13 residues. Germline CDR1 MNHEY, CDR2 SMNVEV (reference sequence). V was cut by 3 bases and J by 1 base, with 6 bases left in between.

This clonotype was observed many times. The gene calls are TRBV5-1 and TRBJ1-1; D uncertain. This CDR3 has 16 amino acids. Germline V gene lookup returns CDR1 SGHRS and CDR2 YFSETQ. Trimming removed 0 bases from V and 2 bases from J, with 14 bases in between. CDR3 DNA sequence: TGCGCCAGCAGCTTGGAGGGTTACAGATTTAACACTGAAGCTTTCTTT. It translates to CASSLEGYRFNTEAFF.

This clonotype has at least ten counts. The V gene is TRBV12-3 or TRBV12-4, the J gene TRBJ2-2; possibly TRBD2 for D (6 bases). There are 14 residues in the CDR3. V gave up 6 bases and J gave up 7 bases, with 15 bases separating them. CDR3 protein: CASSTGLLGGELFF. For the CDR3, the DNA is TGTGCCAGCAGCACGGGACTCCTGGGCGGGGAGCTGTTTTTT.

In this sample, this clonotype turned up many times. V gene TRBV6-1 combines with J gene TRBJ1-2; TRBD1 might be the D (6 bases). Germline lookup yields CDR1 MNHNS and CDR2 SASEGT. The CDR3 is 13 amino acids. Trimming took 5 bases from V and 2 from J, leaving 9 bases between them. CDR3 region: CASSQGKNYGYTF. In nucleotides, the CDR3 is TGTGCCAGCAGTCAGGGGAAAAACTATGGCTACACCTTC.

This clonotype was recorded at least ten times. CDR3 amino acids: CASSRNRDGYTF. The CDR3 coding sequence is TGCGCCAGCAGCAGGAACAGGGATGGCTACACCTTC. This chain links TRBV5-1 with TRBJ1-2; D might be TRBD1 (6 bases). This CDR3 spans 12 amino acids. Between the trimmed V and J ends, which lost 4 bases and 6 bases, there was a span of 10 bases. CDR1 is SGHRS, CDR2 YFSETQ, per germline.

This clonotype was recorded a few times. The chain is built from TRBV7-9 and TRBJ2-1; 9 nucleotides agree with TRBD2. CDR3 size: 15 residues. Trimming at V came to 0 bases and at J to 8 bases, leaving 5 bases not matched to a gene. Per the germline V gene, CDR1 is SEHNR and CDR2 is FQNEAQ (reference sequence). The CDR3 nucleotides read TGTGCCAGCAGCTTAGCGGGACTAGCTATCGATGAGCAGTTCTTC. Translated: CASSLAGLAIDEQFF.

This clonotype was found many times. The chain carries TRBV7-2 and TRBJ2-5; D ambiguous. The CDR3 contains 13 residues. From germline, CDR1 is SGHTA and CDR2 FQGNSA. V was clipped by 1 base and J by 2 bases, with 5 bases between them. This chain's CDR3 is CASSLDRQETQYF. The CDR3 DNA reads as TGTGCCAGCAGCTTAGACCGGCAAGAGACCCAGTACTTC.